This T cell receptor beta chain was captured by sequencing in a study of early T cells in non-severe SARS-CoV-2 infection. Study as a whole: Alpha and beta chains were unpaired, from unsorted whole-blood bulk RNA.

Unique molecular identifier tags were affixed to discrete cDNA molecules. TCRdb processed the 5' RACE reads anew with MiXCR; each CDR3 protein has one entry. The table lists about 50,000 distinct CDR3 sequences, approximately 8.5% of them singletons. Germline CDR1 and CDR2: SGHAT and FQNNGV. The CDR3 is made up of 14 amino acids. Trimming cost V 0 bases and J 4 bases, with 9 bases left between them. Study outcomes and limitations: Matching with VDJdb favored anti-spike CD8 responses (missing private and CD4 specificities).

This clonotype showed up many times. Its antigen is still unknown. The chain uses TRBV11-2 and TRBJ1-2; D gene uncertain. Sequencing was carried out using whole blood. The TCR originated in an adult who was a healthcare worker with PCR-confirmed SARS-CoV-2 infection or an uninfected control (not recorded which). CDR3 sequence (DNA): TGTGCCAGCAGCTTAGACCCGAAGGGCTATGGCTACACCTTC. Its protein is CASSLDPKGYGYTF.